This T cell receptor beta chain was recovered during a study of cytomegalovirus exposure and HLA in healthy donors. Study findings and constraints: Cytomegalovirus status, reportedly, was diagnosed with high specificity and sensitivity by the classifier. The study designated 150 to 200 TCR beta chains cytomegalovirus-associated. Rare TCR sequences dominated, though some public TCRs recurred in many donors.

Worth noting for this clone: Its specificity is unknown.

The germline V and J ends were trimmed by 0 bases and 6 bases, with 9 bases remaining between them. The CDR3 is 13 amino acids. CDR1 and CDR2 (germline): MNHEY, SVGAGI. The table came from immunoSEQ multiplex PCR; TCRdb's copy has only in-frame clones and leaves some out. Of under 350,000 clones detected, 65% to 90% appear once; the ten largest clones hold roughly 1%. Sequencing used PBMCs. This receptor was identified in a woman younger than 35 in good health and CMV-seronegative. The chain uses TRBV6-5 and TRBJ2-7; D possibly corresponds to TRBD2 (5 bases). The CDR3 DNA follows: TGTGCCAGCAGTTACTCGAGCGGTCTCGAGCAGTACTTC. It encodes CASSYSSGLEQYF.